Each of the 9 T cell receptor beta chains below was sequenced from the same sample in a study of molecular identifiers for immune sequencing clone quantification. TCRdb re-derived calls from the PCR reads in MiXCR, one entry per CDR3 protein. The data contain about 100,000 distinct CDR3 sequences, around 37% of them seen just once; the ten biggest clones take up less than 10%. Sequencing input: naive CD8+ T cells from blood, with Jurkat cell RNA spiked in. As for subset: FACS-sorted CD8+CD4-CCR7+CD45RA+ naive T cells. These receptors were collected from a human donor in good health. Some libraries in this study had Jurkat cell RNA spiked in.

This clonotype was detected a few times. This chain joins TRBV9 and TRBJ2-7, with D possibly TRBD2 on 6 matching bases. Trimming left V 0 bases short and J 6 bases short, with 7 bases between. This CDR3 is 12 amino acids long. Germline CDR1 and CDR2: SGDLS and YYNGEE. As DNA, the CDR3 is TGTGCCAGCAGCGTAGGGGGAGGCGAGCAGTACTTC. Its protein product is CASSVGGGEQYF. Drawing the rest from reference TRBV9 and TRBJ2-7, the complete variable domain is DSGVTQTPKHLITATGQRVTLRCSPRSGDLSVYWYQQSLDQGLQFLIQYYNGEERAKGNILERFSAQQFPDLHSELNLSSLELGDSALYFCASSVGGGEQYFGPGTRLTVT.

In regard to this clonotype: A read error is likely, as this CDR3 ends without the conserved phenylalanine or tryptophan. The chain carries TRBV6-6 and TRBJ2-3, with unresolved D. CDR1 is MNHNY and CDR2 is SVGAGI in the germline V gene (reference sequence). V lost 0 bases, J lost 4 bases, and 5 bases lay in between. The CDR3 extends over 13 amino acids. The CDR3 DNA sequence: TGTGCCAGCAGTTACTCTCCGGCAGATACGCAGTATTAT. The encoded protein is CASSYSPADTQYY.

A word on this clonotype: A single base separates this from a much larger clone, so it may be a read error. V gene TRBV20-1 combines with J gene TRBJ2-2, with 11 bases identical to TRBD2. This CDR3 region has 14 residues. Germline CDR1 DFQATT, CDR2 SNEGSKA (reference sequence). In nucleotides, the CDR3 is TGCAGTGCGGAAGGGACTAGCGGCACCGGGGAGCTGTTATTT. As protein: CSAEGTSGTGELLF.

This chain links TRBV2 with TRBJ2-7, with a tentative D call TRBD2 (6 bases). CDR1 and CDR2 (germline): SNHLY, FYNNEI. V was clipped by 3 bases and J by 7 bases, with 16 bases between them. CDR3 length: 14 amino acids. This CDR3 is CASSDWTTVGEQYF. In DNA, the CDR3 is TGTGCCAGCAGTGATTGGACTACGGTGGGGGAGCAGTACTTC.

The CDR3 region is CASRSPLEPQYF. The CDR3 region has the DNA TGTGCCAGCAGATCCCCCTTGGAGCCCCAGTACTTC. V and J are TRBV6-5 and TRBJ2-5; D not resolved. The CDR3 is 12 residues long. Per the germline V gene, CDR1 is MNHEY and CDR2 is SVGAGI. V was shortened by 6 bases and J by 9 bases, with 14 bases between the two germline ends.

This clonotype was observed a few times. This chain links TRBV6-5 with TRBJ1-1; a possible D gene is TRBD1 (6 bases). This CDR3 has 16 amino acids. CDR1 is MNHEY and CDR2 is SVGAGI in the germline V gene. Trimming stripped 0 bases from V and 0 bases from J, with 11 bases between. CDR3: CASSYSRGGMNTEAFF. The CDR3 nucleotides read TGTGCCAGCAGTTACTCGAGGGGGGGTATGAACACTGAAGCTTTCTTT.

CDR3 sequence (DNA): TGTGCCAGCAGCCCCGATAATGAAAAACTGTTTTTT. Protein product: CASSPDNEKLFF. The V call is TRBV7-9, the J call TRBJ1-4; D ambiguous. The germline CDR1 and CDR2 sequences are SEHNR and FQNEAQ (reference sequence). This CDR3 is built from 12 residues. V lost 5 bases to trimming and J lost 4 bases, with 5 bases between them.

This clonotype was seen ten or more times. V and J are TRBV12-3 or TRBV12-4 and TRBJ1-5; D remains unclear. The CDR3 is 13 residues long. The V and J ends lost 4 bases and 6 bases respectively, with 10 bases between them. CDR3 sequence: CASSSSAGQPQHF. In DNA, the CDR3 is TGTGCCAGCAGTTCCTCAGCGGGTCAGCCCCAGCATTTT.

The table lists this clonotype with many counts. This rearrangement joins TRBV6-5 to TRBJ2-3; D is uncertain. CDR1 MNHEY and CDR2 SVGAGI come from the germline V gene. CDR3 size: 12 residues. The V gene lost 1 base and the J gene lost 6 bases, with 5 bases spanning the gap. CDR3 protein: CASSYLGDTQYF. CDR3 DNA: TGTGCCAGCAGTTACTTAGGGGATACGCAGTATTTT.